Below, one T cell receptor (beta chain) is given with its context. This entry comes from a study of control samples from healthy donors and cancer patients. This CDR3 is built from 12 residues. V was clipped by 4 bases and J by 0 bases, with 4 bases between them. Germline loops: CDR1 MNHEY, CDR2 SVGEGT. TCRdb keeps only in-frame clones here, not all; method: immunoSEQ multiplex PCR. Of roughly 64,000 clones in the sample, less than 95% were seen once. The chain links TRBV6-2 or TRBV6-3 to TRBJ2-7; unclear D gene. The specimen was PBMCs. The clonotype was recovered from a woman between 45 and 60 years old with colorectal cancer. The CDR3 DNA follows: TGTGCCAGCAGTTTCCCCTCCTACGAGCAGTACTTC. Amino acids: CASSFPSYEQYF.